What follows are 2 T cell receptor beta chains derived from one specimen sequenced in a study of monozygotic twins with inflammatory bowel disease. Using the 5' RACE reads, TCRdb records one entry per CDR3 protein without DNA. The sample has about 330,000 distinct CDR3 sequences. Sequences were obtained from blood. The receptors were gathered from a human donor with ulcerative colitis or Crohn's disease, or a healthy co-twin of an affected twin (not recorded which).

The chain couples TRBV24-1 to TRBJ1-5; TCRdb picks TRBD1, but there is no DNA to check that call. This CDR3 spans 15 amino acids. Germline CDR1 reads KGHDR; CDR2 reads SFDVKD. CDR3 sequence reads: CATSDPTADRQPQHF.

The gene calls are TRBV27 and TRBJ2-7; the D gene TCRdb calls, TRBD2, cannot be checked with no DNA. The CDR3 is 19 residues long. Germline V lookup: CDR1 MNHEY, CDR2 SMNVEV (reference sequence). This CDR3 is CASSLSWASRSRNVYEQYF.